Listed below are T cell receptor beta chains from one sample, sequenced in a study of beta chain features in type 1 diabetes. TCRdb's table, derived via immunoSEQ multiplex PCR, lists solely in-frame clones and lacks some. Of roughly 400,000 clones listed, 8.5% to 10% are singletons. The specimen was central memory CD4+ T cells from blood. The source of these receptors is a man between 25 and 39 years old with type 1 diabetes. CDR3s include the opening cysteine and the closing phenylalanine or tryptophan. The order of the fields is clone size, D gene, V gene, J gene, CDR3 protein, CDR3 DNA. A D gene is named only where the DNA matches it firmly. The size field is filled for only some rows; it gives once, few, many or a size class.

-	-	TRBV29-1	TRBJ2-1	CSVRPPGDEQFF	TGCAGCGTCCGCCCCCCCGGGGATGAGCAGTTCTTC
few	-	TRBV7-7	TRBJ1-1	CASSLLPRDTEAFF	TGTGCTAGCAGCTTATTGCCCAGGGACACTGAAGCTTTCTTT
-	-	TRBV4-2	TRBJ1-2	CASSQDPRESTQLRRGYTF	TGTGCCAGCAGCCAAGATCCGCGGGAGAGCACGCAATTGAGAAGGGGCTACACCTTC
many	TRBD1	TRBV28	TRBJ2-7	CASSSPGGHEQYF	TGTGCCAGCAGTTCCCCAGGGGGCCACGAGCAGTACTTC
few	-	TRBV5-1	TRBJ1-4	CASTPGITAGKLFF	TGCGCCAGCACCCCCGGGATCACCGCCGGAAAACTGTTTTTT
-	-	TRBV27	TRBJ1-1	CASRLTEAGTEAFF	TGTGCCAGCAGGCTGACGGAGGCGGGCACTGAAGCTTTCTTT
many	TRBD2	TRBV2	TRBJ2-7	CASSEGLAGVIHEQYF	TGTGCCAGCAGCGAGGGACTAGCGGGAGTCATCCACGAGCAGTACTTC
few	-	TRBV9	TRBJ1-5	CASSVGIGEPQHF	TGTGCCAGCAGCGTAGGTATAGGGGAGCCCCAGCATTTT
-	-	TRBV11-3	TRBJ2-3	CASSLVHEGADTQYF	TGTGCCAGCAGCTTAGTTCATGAGGGAGCAGATACGCAGTATTTT
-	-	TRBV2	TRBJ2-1	CASGQSGMGFGEQFF	TGTGCCAGCGGGCAGTCCGGGATGGGCTTTGGTGAGCAGTTCTTC
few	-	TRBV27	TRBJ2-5	CASSLDWQETQYF	TGTGCCAGCAGTTTAGACTGGCAAGAGACCCAGTACTTC
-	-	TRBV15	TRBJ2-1	CATSRERGHYNEQFF	TGTGCCACCAGCAGAGAGCGCGGACATTACAATGAGCAGTTCTTC
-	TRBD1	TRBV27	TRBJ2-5	CASSSFQGARETQYF	TGTGCCAGCAGTTCTTTTCAGGGGGCTCGGGAGACCCAGTACTTC
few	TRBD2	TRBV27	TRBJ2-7	CASSPYTSVVGEQYF	TGTGCCAGCAGTCCGTACACTAGCGTTGTAGGCGAGCAGTACTTC
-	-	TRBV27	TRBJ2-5	CASSSGRNLGSETQYF	TGTGCCAGCAGTTCCGGACGGAACCTGGGCTCGGAGACCCAGTACTTC
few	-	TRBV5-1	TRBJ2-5	CASSLGQTQETQYF	TGCGCCAGCAGCTTGGGACAGACCCAAGAGACCCAGTACTTC
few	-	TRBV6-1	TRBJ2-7	CASRGISGGYEQYF	TGTGCCAGCAGGGGGATATCCGGAGGATACGAGCAGTACTTC
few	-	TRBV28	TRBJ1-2	CASSLSHGGYGYTF	TGTGCCAGCAGTTTAAGTCACGGGGGTTATGGCTACACCTTC
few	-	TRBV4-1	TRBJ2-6	CASSQPGMRARSGANVLTF	TGCGCCAGCAGCCAACCGGGAATGAGGGCCCGCTCTGGGGCCAACGTCCTGACTTTC
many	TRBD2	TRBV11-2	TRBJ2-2	CASSAGTSGRSGELFF	TGTGCCAGCAGCGCCGGGACTAGCGGGAGGAGCGGGGAGCTGTTTTTT
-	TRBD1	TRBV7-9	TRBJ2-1	CASSPQGYEQFF	TGTGCCAGCAGCCCACAGGGGTATGAGCAGTTCTTC
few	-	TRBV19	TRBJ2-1	CASSTQGTTLYNEQFF	TGTGCCAGTAGTACCCAGGGGACTACACTCTACAATGAGCAGTTCTTC
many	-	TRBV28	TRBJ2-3	CASSRQTTDTQYF	TGTGCCAGCAGTCGCCAAACCACAGATACGCAGTATTTT
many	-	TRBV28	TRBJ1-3	CASSLPGTSGNTIYF	TGTGCCAGCAGTTTACCGGGGACCTCTGGAAACACCATATATTTT
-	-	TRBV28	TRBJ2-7	CASTPSGTISSYEQYF	TGTGCCAGCACCCCCTCCGGGACAATAAGCTCCTACGAGCAGTACTTC
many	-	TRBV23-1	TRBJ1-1	CASSQSGDVAFF	TGCGCCAGCAGTCAATCGGGGGATGTCGCTTTCTTT
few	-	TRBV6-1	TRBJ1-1	CASSATGFTEAFF	TGTGCCAGCAGTGCTACAGGGTTCACTGAAGCTTTCTTT
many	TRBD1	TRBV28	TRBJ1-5	CASSSLTGGGQPQHF	TGTGCCAGCAGTTCCCTGACAGGGGGCGGGCAGCCCCAGCATTTT
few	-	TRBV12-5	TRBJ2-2	CASGLVLGGVTPGQGNTGELFF	TGTGCTAGTGGTTTGGTTCTCGGGGGGGTGACACCGGGACAGGGAAACACCGGGGAGCTGTTTTTT
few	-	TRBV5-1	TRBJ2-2	CASSLGNRANTGELFF	TGCGCCAGCAGCTTGGGCAACCGAGCGAACACCGGGGAGCTGTTTTTT
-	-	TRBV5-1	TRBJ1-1	CASSAELGTEAFF	TGCGCCAGCAGCGCGGAGTTGGGCACTGAAGCTTTCTTT
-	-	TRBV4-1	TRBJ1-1	CASSRVAGGSDTEAFF	TGCGCCAGCAGCCGCGTTGCGGGGGGTTCGGACACTGAAGCTTTCTTT
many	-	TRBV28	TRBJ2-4	CASSQQQAYQRNIQYF	TGTGCCAGCAGTCAGCAACAGGCATACCAAAGGAACATTCAGTACTTC
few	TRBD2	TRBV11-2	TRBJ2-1	CASSPGGSSYNEQFF	TGTGCCAGCAGCCCCGGGGGGTCCTCCTACAATGAGCAGTTCTTC
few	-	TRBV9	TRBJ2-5	CASSFRGSHQETQYF	TGTGCCAGCAGCTTTCGGGGGTCCCACCAAGAGACCCAGTACTTC
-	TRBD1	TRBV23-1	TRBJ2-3	CASSHRPGGFTDTQYF	TGCGCCAGCAGTCATAGGCCAGGGGGATTCACAGATACGCAGTATTTT
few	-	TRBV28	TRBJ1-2	CASAQGFIYGYTF	TGTGCCAGCGCGCAAGGGTTTATCTATGGCTACACCTTC
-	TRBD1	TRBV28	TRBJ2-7	CASSDGTGNEQYF	TGTGCCAGCAGTGATGGGACAGGGAACGAGCAGTACTTC
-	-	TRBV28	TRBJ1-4	CASSPGGEEKLFF	TGTGCCAGCAGCCCCGGAGGGGAAGAAAAACTGTTTTTT
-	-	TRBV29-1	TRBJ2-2	CSASQGSTGELFF	TGCAGCGCGTCACAGGGCTCTACCGGGGAGCTGTTTTTT
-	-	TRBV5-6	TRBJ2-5	CASSSLAQETQYF	TGTGCCAGCAGCTCCCTAGCCCAAGAGACCCAGTACTTC
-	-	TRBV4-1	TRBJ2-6	CASSQETSGTGSGANVLTF	TGCGCCAGCAGCCAAGAAACAAGCGGGACAGGCTCTGGGGCCAACGTCCTGACTTTC
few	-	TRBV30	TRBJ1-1	CAWRGKATEAFF	TGTGCCTGGAGAGGAAAAGCTACTGAAGCTTTCTTT
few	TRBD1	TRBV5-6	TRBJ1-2	CASSLVDRETRGYTF	TGTGCCAGCAGCTTGGTTGACAGGGAGACGCGGGGCTACACCTTC
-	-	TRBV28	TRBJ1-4	CASSALQGKDEKLFF	TGTGCCAGCAGTGCACTTCAGGGCAAGGATGAAAAACTGTTTTTT
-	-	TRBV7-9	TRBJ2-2	CASSLDKATGELFF	TGTGCCAGCAGCTTAGATAAAGCCACCGGGGAGCTGTTTTTT
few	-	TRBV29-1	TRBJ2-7	CSVLQGHGAYEQYF	TGCAGCGTACTCCAGGGGCACGGCGCCTACGAGCAGTACTTC
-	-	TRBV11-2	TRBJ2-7	CASSLAGRGLEQYF	TGTGCCAGCAGCTTAGCGGGAAGGGGATTAGAGCAGTACTTC
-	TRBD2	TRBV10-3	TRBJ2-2	CAISELGLASTGELFF	TGTGCCATCAGTGAGTTGGGACTAGCTTCGACCGGGGAGCTGTTTTTT
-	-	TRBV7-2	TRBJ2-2	CASSLAGSNTGELFF	TGTGCCAGCAGCTTAGCGGGGTCGAACACCGGGGAGCTGTTTTTT
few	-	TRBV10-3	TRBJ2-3	CAISEVGVDTQYF	TGTGCCATCAGTGAAGTAGGGGTGGATACGCAGTATTTT
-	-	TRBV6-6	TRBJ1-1	CASSYFGTTSQAFF	TGTGCCAGCAGTTACTTTGGGACTACCTCGCAGGCTTTCTTT
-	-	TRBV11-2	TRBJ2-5	CASSLDLWSETQYF	TGTGCCAGCAGCTTAGATCTCTGGTCGGAGACCCAGTACTTC
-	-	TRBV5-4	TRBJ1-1	CASSLRSNTEAFF	TGTGCCAGCAGCTTGAGATCGAACACTGAAGCTTTCTTT
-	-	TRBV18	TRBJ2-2	CASSLYRGDGELFF	TGTGCCAGCTCCCTATACCGGGGCGACGGGGAGCTGTTTTTT
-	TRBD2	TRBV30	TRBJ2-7	CAWSRGVEQYF	TGTGCCTGGAGTCGGGGGGTCGAGCAGTACTTC
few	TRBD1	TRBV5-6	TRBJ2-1	CASSPGGTGAYNEQFF	TGTGCCAGCAGCCCAGGGGGTACAGGGGCATACAATGAGCAGTTCTTC
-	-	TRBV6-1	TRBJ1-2	CASSYGGGGGYTF	TGTGCCAGCAGTTATGGAGGAGGAGGAGGCTACACCTTC